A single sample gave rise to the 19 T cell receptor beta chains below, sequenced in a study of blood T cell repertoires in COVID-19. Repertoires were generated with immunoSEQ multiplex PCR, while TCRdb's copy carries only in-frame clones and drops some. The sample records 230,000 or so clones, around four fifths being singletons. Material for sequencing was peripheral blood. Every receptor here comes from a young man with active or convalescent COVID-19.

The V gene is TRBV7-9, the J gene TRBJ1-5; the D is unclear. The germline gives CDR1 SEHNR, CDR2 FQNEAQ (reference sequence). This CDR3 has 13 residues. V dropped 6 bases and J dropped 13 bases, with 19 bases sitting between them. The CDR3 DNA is TGTGCCAGCAGTCCCAAGACGGGCGGGCATCAGCATTTT. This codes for CASSPKTGGHQHF.

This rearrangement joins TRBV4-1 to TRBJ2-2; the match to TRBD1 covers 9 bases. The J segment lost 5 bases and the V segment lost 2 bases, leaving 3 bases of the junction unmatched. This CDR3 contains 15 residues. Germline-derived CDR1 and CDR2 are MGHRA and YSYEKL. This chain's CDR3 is CASSQLGTGTGELFF. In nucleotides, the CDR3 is TGCGCCAGCAGCCAACTTGGGACAGGGACCGGGGAGCTGTTTTTT.

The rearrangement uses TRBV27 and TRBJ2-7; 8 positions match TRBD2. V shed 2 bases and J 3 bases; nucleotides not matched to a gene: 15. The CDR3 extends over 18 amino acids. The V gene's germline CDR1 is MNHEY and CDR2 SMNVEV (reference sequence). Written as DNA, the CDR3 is TGTGCCAGCAGTTTAGTGTCGGGAGGGCCATCTTACTACTACGAGCAGTACTTC. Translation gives CASSLVSGGPSYYYEQYF.

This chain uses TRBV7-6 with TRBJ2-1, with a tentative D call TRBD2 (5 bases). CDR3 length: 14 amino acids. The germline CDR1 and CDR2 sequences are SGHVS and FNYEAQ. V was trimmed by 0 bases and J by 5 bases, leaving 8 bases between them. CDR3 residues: CASSLAYGDNEQFF. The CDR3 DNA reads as TGTGCCAGCAGCTTAGCTTACGGGGACAATGAGCAGTTCTTC.

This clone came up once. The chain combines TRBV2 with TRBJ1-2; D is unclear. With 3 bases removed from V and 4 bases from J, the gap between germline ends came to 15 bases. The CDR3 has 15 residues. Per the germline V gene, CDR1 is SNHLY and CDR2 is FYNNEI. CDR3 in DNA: TGTGCCAGCAGTGACCGGGGAGCCCACGGCTATGGCTACACCTTC. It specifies CASSDRGAHGYGYTF.

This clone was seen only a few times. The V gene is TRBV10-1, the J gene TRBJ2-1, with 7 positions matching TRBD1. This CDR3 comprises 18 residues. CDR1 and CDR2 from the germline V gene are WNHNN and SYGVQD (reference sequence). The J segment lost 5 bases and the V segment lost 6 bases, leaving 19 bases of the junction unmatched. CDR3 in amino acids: CASRDKQGLGLDDNEQFF. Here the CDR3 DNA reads TGCGCCAGCAGAGACAAACAGGGGCTAGGGTTAGATGACAATGAGCAGTTCTTC.

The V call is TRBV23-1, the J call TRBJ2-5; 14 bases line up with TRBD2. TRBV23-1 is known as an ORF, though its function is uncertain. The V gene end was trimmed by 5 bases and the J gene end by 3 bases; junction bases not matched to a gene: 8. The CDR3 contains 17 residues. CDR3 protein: CASSGTRGLAGEETQYF. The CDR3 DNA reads TGCGCCAGCAGTGGAACTCGGGGACTAGCGGGAGAAGAGACCCAGTACTTC.

Written as DNA, the CDR3 is TGTGCCAGCAGCCGGGACAGGAGCTCCTACAATGAGCAGTTCTTC. Amino acids: CASSRDRSSYNEQFF. The chain recombines TRBV27 with TRBJ2-1, with 8 bases fitting TRBD1. V shed 6 bases, J shed 0 bases, and the junction held 4 bases outside the gene matches. The CDR3 sequence is 15 residues long. The germline V gene has CDR1 MNHEY and CDR2 SMNVEV (reference sequence).

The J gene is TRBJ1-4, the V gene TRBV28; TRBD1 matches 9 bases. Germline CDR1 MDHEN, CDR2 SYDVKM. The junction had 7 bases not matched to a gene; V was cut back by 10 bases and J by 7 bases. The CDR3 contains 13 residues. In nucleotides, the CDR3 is TGTGCCACCCAGGGGGACAGGGCTGAAAAACTGTTTTTT. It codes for CATQGDRAEKLFF.

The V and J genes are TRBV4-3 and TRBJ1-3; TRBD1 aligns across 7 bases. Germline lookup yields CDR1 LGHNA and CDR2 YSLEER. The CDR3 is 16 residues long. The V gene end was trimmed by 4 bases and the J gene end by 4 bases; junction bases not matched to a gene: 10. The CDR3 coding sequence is TGCGCCAGCAGCCCCGCCAGGGGGAATTTAGGAAACACCATATATTTT. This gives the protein CASSPARGNLGNTIYF.

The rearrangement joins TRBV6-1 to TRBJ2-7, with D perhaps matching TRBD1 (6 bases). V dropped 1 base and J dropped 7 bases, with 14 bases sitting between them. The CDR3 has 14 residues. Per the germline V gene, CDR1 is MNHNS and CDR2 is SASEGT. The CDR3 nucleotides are TGTGCCAGCAGTGAAGGCAGGGGCCCGGGGGAGCAGTACTTC. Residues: CASSEGRGPGEQYF.

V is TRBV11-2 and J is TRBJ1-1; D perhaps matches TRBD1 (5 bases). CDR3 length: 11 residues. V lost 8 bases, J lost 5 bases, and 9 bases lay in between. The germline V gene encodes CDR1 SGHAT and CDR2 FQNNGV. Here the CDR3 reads CASAGLTEAFF. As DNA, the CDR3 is TGTGCCAGCGCAGGGTTGACTGAAGCTTTCTTT.

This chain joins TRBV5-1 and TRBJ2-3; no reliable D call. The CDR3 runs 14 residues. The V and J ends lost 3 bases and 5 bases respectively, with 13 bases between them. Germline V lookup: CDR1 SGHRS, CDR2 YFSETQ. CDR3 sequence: CASSSSDGRDTQYF. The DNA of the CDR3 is TGCGCCAGCAGCTCATCTGATGGTAGAGATACGCAGTATTTT.

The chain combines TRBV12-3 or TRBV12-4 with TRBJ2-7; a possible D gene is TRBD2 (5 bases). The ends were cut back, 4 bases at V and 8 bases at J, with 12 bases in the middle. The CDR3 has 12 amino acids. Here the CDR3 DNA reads TGTGCCAGCAGTTCCTGGCGAGGGAAGCAGTACTTC. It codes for CASSSWRGKQYF.

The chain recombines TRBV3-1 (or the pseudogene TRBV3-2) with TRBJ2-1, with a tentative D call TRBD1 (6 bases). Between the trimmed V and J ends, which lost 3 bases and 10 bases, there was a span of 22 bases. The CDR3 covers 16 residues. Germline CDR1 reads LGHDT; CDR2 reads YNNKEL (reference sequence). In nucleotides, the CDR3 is TGTGCCAGCAGCCACACAACTCAGGGGCGCGTAGGCGAGCAGTTCTTC. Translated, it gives CASSHTTQGRVGEQFF.

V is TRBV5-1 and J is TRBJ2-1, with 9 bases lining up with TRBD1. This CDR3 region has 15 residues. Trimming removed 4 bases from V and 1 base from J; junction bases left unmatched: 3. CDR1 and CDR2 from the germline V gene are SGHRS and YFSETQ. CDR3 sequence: CASSTGGISYNEQFF. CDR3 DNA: TGCGCCAGCAGCACAGGGGGCATTTCCTACAATGAGCAGTTCTTC. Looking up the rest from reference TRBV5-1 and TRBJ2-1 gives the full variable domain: KAGVTQTPRYLIKTRGQQVTLSCSPISGHRSVSWYQQTPGQGLQFLFEYFSETQRNKGNFPGRFSGRQFSNSRSEMNVSTLELGDSALYLCASSTGGISYNEQFFGPGTRLTVL.

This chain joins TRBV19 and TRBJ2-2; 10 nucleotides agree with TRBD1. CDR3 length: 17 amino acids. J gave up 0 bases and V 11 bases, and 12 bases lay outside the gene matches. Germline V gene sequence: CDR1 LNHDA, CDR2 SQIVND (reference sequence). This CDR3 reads CAASPRTGGANTGELFF. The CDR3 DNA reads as TGTGCCGCCTCACCACGGACAGGGGGTGCGAACACCGGGGAGCTGTTTTTT.

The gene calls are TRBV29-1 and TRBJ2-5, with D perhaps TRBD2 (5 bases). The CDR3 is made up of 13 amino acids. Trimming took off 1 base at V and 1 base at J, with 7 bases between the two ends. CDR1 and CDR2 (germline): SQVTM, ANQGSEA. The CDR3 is CSVEGLAQETQYF. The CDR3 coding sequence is TGCAGCGTTGAAGGGCTAGCCCAAGAGACCCAGTACTTC.

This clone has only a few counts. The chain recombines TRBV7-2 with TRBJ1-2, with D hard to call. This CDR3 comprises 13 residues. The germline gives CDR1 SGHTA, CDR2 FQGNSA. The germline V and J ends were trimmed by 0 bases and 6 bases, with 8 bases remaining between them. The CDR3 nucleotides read TGTGCCAGCAGCTTAGCAACGGGAGATGGCTACACCTTC. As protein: CASSLATGDGYTF.